These 20 T cell receptor beta chains share one sample of origin, sequenced in a study of T-cell memory formation after mild COVID-19. Using its own MiXCR run on the 5' RACE reads, TCRdb lists one record per CDR3 protein. Altogether a few hundred thousand distinct CDR3 sequences are present, roughly a tenth being singletons, with the ten largest covering approximately 2.8%. Sequenced sample: PBMCs or a T cell subset sorted from them (not recorded which). The source is a man between 18 and 35 years old who had mild COVID-19 (a few samples of this study predate the infection). Cell type and time point are not known.

Only a few counts were recorded for this clonotype. V is TRBV5-5 and J is TRBJ2-3; D possibly corresponds to TRBD2 (6 bases). The V end was cut by 4 bases, the J end by 5 bases, with 11 bases between. The CDR3 runs 13 residues. Germline V gene sequence: CDR1 SGHKS, CDR2 YYEKEE (reference sequence). The CDR3 region is CASSRGVQDTQYF. The CDR3, as DNA: TGTGCCAGCAGCCGCGGGGTGCAAGATACGCAGTATTTT.

The rearrangement links TRBV9 to TRBJ2-1; D remains ambiguous. Germline CDR1 is SGDLS and CDR2 is YYNGEE. Trimming removed 2 bases at V and 6 bases at J, with 6 bases between. The CDR3 runs 12 residues. The CDR3 region has the DNA TGTGCCAGCAGCGTGGGTCCCAATGAGCAGTTCTTC. Protein sequence: CASSVGPNEQFF.

The chain couples TRBV6-2 or TRBV6-3 to TRBJ1-5; TRBD1 matches 8 bases. The CDR3 length is 15 residues. Trimming took 7 bases from V and 5 from J; bases not matched to a gene: 10. Germline values: CDR1 MNHEY, CDR2 SVGEGT. Here the CDR3 reads CASTKDRGPYQPQHF. The CDR3 DNA is TGTGCCAGCACTAAAGACAGGGGTCCCTATCAGCCCCAGCATTTT.

The chain uses TRBV24-1 and TRBJ1-2; the match to TRBD1 covers 10 bases. There are 14 residues in the CDR3. Per the germline V gene, CDR1 is KGHDR and CDR2 is SFDVKD. Trimming removed 7 bases from V and 4 bases from J; junction bases left unmatched: 5. The CDR3 DNA sequence: TGTGCCACCAGGGGGACAGGGGATGCCTATGGCTACACCTTC. Its protein is CATRGTGDAYGYTF.

The chain couples TRBV20-1 to TRBJ1-1; D gene unclear. CDR1 is DFQATT, CDR2 SNEGSKA, per germline (reference sequence). The CDR3 has 12 amino acids. The V end was cut by 4 bases, the J end by 5 bases, with 11 bases between. CDR3: CSATRPATEAFF. In nucleotides, the CDR3 is TGCAGTGCTACTCGTCCGGCGACTGAAGCTTTCTTT.

This clonotype was recorded a few times. The chain is built from TRBV6-1 and TRBJ1-2, with D possibly matching TRBD1 (5 bases). Germline CDR1 and CDR2: MNHNS and SASEGT. V lost 5 bases, J lost 4 bases, and 17 bases lay in between. This CDR3 comprises 15 residues. This CDR3 reads CASSPRGDSLYGYTF. The CDR3 nucleotides are TGTGCCAGCAGTCCGCGGGGAGACAGTCTCTATGGCTACACCTTC.

In this sample, this clonotype turned up many times. This chain joins TRBV4-2 and TRBJ2-1; 7 nucleotides match TRBD2. Germline V CDR1 and CDR2: LGHNA, YNFKEQ. This CDR3 is 16 amino acids long. The ends lost 0 bases at V and 4 bases at J; junction bases unmatched: 6. CDR3 nucleotides: TGTGCCAGCAGCCAAGATGGGAGGGGAGCGTACAATGAGCAGTTCTTC. This codes for CASSQDGRGAYNEQFF.

The chain combines TRBV11-2 with TRBJ2-1; TRBD2 matches 10 bases. Germline values: CDR1 SGHAT, CDR2 FQNNGV. V was clipped by 4 bases and J by 7 bases; unmatched bases: 4. This CDR3 has 14 amino acids. The CDR3 loop reads CASSYSGGRNEQFF. Here the CDR3 DNA reads TGTGCCAGCAGCTATAGCGGGGGGCGTAATGAGCAGTTCTTC.

This clonotype was found many times. The chain couples TRBV12-3 or TRBV12-4 to TRBJ2-3; a possible D gene is TRBD2 (6 bases). Trimming removed 6 bases from V and 5 bases from J, with 15 bases in between. This CDR3 has 14 amino acids. CDR3 region: CASSVGRIGDTQYF. The CDR3 nucleotides are TGTGCCAGCAGCGTAGGGAGGATCGGAGATACGCAGTATTTT.

DNA of the CDR3: TGCGCCAGCAGCCAAGGTGTGCAGGGGGCCAAAAACATTCAGTACTTC. This gives the protein CASSQGVQGAKNIQYF. This rearrangement joins TRBV4-1 to TRBJ2-4, with D possibly being TRBD1 (6 bases). This CDR3 comprises 16 residues. Trimming stripped 1 base from V and 1 base from J, with 11 bases between. Germline CDR1 is MGHRA and CDR2 is YSYEKL.

The chain carries TRBV10-3 and TRBJ1-3; D is perhaps TRBD1 (5 bases). Germline V gene lookup returns CDR1 ENHRY and CDR2 SYGVKD. V was trimmed by 7 bases and J by 0 bases, leaving 10 bases between them. There are 14 residues in the CDR3. CDR3 nucleotides: TGTGCCATCACAGGGTCCTCCTCTGGAAACACCATATATTTT. Translated, it gives CAITGSSSGNTIYF.

The sample holds many counts of this clonotype. The chain has TRBV5-1 and TRBJ2-3; D possibly corresponds to TRBD2 (5 bases). Germline CDR1 and CDR2: SGHRS and YFSETQ. CDR3 size: 14 residues. The V end lost 1 base, the J end lost 2 bases, and 8 bases lay between the germline ends. This CDR3 is CASSLRRDTDTQYF. CDR3 DNA: TGCGCCAGCAGCTTGCGACGGGACACAGATACGCAGTATTTT.

The chain carries TRBV24-1 and TRBJ1-4; TRBD1 agrees at 7 bases. Germline V gene lookup returns CDR1 KGHDR and CDR2 SFDVKD. The CDR3 extends over 12 amino acids. V gave up 4 bases and J gave up 14 bases; unmatched junction bases: 6. The CDR3 loop reads CATSDRDSGLFF. The CDR3 bases are TGTGCCACCAGTGACCGGGACAGCGGTCTGTTTTTT.

V and J are TRBV27 and TRBJ2-3; D call uncertain. Germline CDR1 reads MNHEY; CDR2 reads SMNVEV (reference sequence). The length of the CDR3 is 14 residues. Trimming cost V 11 bases and J 3 bases, with 18 bases left between them. CDR3 sequence (DNA): TGTGCCTCACGGTACTTTGGGGATACAGATACGCAGTATTTT. Translating gives CASRYFGDTDTQYF.

This chain uses TRBV2 with TRBJ2-3, with 11 bases aligning to TRBD2. Germline trimming cut 8 bases from V and 6 bases from J; bases unmatched to any gene: 7. Germline CDR1 and CDR2: SNHLY and FYNNEI. CDR3 length: 14 residues. The CDR3 reads CASLLAGAGDTQYF. In nucleotides, the CDR3 is TGTGCCAGCCTACTAGCGGGGGCCGGGGATACGCAGTATTTT.

This clonotype was observed a few times. The chain is built from TRBV11-1 and TRBJ2-3; D is uncertain. The CDR3 runs to 14 residues. The germline V gene has CDR1 SGHAT and CDR2 FQDESV (reference sequence). The germline V and J ends were trimmed by 5 bases and 4 bases, with 13 bases remaining between them. CDR3 nucleotide sequence: TGTGCCAGCAGCCGATCTGGGTGGTCAGATACGCAGTATTTT. It translates to CASSRSGWSDTQYF.

V and J are TRBV3-1 and TRBJ1-5, with TRBD1 identical over 8 bases. Germline loops: CDR1 LGHDT, CDR2 YNNKEL (reference sequence). The CDR3 has 15 residues. Trimming cost V 1 base and J 5 bases; bases outside gene matches: 4. The CDR3 region has the DNA TGTGCCAGCAGCCAAGGACAGGGGAGGGATCAGCCCCAGCATTTT. Translated, it gives CASSQGQGRDQPQHF.

This clonotype came up a few times. The CDR3 protein is CASSVPGNREQYV. The CDR3 nucleotides are TGTGCCAGCAGCGTCCCAGGAAATCGCGAGCAGTACGTC. The chain joins TRBV5-4 to TRBJ2-7; D is uncertain. The germline V gene encodes CDR1 SGHNT and CDR2 YYREEE (reference sequence). V gave up 4 bases and J gave up 6 bases, with 14 bases separating them. This CDR3 spans 13 amino acids.

This clonotype has more than one count but fewer than ten. V gene TRBV20-1 combines with J gene TRBJ2-3, with D possibly called TRBD1 or TRBD2 (5 bases each). The V gene lost 0 bases and the J gene lost 8 bases, with 24 bases spanning the gap. The CDR3 is 17 amino acids. Germline CDR1 DFQATT, CDR2 SNEGSKA (reference sequence). The CDR3 nucleotides are TGCAGTGCTAGAGATACTGGGACGGTTACGGGATGGGGTACGCAGTATTTT. It translates to CSARDTGTVTGWGTQYF.

Only a few counts were recorded for this clonotype. The chain employs TRBV29-1 and TRBJ1-2; D not certain. Germline V gives CDR1 SQVTM, CDR2 ANQGSEA. With 4 bases removed from V and 4 bases from J, the gap between germline ends came to 16 bases. The CDR3 has 14 amino acids. CDR3 loop: CSVVRSPSAYGYTF. In DNA form, the CDR3 reads TGCAGCGTTGTCAGGAGTCCGTCCGCCTATGGCTACACCTTC.